This note documents a single T cell receptor (beta chain) sequence. Sequenced by immunoSEQ multiplex PCR; TCRdb stores in-frame clones only, minus some. This table holds some 240,000 clones, about 90% found once. This sample is part of a study of blood T cell repertoires in COVID-19. About the research overall: Samples of COVID-19 (acute and convalescent) were obtained from the United States, Italy and Spain.

In assigning cohorts, the study relied on participant-reported clinical history. This TCR came from a woman aged 40 to 55 with acute COVID-19. What was sequenced was PBMCs or T cells enriched from blood (not recorded which).

CDR3: CASSIHAGRNTEAFF. The DNA for the CDR3 is TGTGCCAGTAGTATCCACGCAGGGCGGAACACTGAAGCTTTCTTT. This chain uses TRBV19 with TRBJ1-1, with D maybe TRBD1 (5 bases). Trimming took 3 bases from V and 1 from J, leaving 12 bases between them. Germline-derived CDR1 and CDR2 are LNHDA and SQIVND (reference sequence). The CDR3 covers 15 residues.